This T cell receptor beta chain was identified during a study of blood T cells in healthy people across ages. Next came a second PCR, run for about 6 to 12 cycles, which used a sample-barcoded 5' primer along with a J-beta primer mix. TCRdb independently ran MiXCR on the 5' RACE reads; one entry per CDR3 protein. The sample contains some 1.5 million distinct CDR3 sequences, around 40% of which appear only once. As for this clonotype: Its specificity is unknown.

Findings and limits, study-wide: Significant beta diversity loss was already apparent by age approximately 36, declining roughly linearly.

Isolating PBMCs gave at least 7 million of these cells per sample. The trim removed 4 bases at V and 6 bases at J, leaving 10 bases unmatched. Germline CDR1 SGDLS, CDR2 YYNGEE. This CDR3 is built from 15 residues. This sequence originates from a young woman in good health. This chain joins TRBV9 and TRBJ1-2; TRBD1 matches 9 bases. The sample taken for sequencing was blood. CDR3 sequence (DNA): TGTGCCAGCAGCCCGGGACAGGGTGAATATCATGGCTACACCTTC. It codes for CASSPGQGEYHGYTF. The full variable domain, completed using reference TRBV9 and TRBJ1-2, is DSGVTQTPKHLITATGQRVTLRCSPRSGDLSVYWYQQSLDQGLQFLIQYYNGEERAKGNILERFSAQQFPDLHSELNLSSLELGDSALYFCASSPGQGEYHGYTFGSGTRLTVV.